This T cell receptor beta chain emerged from a study of tumor-infiltrating lymphocytes in primary liver carcinoma. Total RNA (around 500 ng) served as template for TCR beta cDNA synthesis primed by a constant-region primer. Sequencing libraries for TCR beta derived from three nested multiplex PCR rounds that used slightly modified ARM-PCR. Each of the first two PCR rounds ran roughly 9 cycles with TRBV1-TRBV30 forward and C-beta reverse primers. MiXCR, run by TCRdb on the multiplex PCR reads, gives a single entry per CDR3 protein. The table has tens of thousands of distinct CDR3 sequences, less than 75% seen once. The germline V and J ends were trimmed by 9 bases and 4 bases, with 21 bases remaining between them. Germline values: CDR1 SGHAT, CDR2 FQNNGV. The CDR3 sequence is 15 residues long. Bulk tissue was left unsorted, and RNA and DNA were co-extracted from roughly 20-30 mg of it.

Input material: liver tumor tissue from sampling region 5. Subset described: tumor region T5, tumor centre. The chain links TRBV11-2 to TRBJ2-5, with D maybe TRBD2 (6 bases). This clonotype was sampled from a man aged 35 to 55 with primary liver carcinoma and hepatitis B virus infection. The DNA for the CDR3 is TGTGCCAGATCCCGGGACTCGGCCCACCGAGAGACCCAGTACTTC. Its translation is CARSRDSAHRETQYF.